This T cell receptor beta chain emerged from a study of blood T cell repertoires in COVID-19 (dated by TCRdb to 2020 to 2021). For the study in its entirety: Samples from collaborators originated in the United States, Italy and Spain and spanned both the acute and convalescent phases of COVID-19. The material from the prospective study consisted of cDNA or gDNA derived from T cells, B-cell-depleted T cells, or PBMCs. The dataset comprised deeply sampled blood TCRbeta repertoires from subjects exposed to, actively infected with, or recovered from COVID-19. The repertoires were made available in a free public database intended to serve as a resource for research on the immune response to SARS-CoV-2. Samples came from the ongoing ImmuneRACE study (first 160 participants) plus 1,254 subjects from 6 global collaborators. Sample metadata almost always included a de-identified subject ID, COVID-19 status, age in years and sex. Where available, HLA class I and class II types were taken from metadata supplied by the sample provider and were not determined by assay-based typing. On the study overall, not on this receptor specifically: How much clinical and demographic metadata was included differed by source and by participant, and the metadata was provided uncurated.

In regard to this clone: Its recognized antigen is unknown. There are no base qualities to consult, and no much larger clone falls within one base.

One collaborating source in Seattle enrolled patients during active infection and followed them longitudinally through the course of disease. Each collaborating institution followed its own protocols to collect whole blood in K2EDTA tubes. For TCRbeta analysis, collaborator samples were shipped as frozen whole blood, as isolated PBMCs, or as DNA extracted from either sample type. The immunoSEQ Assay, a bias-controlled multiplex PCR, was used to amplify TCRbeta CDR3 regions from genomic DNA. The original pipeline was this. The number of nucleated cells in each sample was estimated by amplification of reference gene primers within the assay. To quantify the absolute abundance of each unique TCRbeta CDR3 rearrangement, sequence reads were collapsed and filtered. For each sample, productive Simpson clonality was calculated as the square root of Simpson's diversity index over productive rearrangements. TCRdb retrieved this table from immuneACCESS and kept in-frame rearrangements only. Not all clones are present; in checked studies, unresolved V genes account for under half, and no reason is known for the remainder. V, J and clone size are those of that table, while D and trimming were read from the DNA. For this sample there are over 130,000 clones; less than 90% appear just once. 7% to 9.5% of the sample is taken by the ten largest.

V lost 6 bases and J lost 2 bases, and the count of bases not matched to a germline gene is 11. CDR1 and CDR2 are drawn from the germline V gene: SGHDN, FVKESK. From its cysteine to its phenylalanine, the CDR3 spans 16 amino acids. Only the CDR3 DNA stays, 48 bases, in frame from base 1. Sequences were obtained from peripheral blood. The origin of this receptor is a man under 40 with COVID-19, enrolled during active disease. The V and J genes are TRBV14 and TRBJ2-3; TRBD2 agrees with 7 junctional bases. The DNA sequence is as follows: TGTGCCAGCAGATCGAGCGGGGCCCTCTCCACAGATACGCAGTATTTT. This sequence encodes CASRSSGALSTDTQYF.